This T cell receptor (beta chain) derives from a study of T cells after yellow fever vaccination. Turning to the study itself: With SMART-Seq v4 Ultra Low Input, the fractions containing low cell numbers were prepared. Study-level points and caveats: Contaminants from the bulk population, in the form of abundant clonotypes, could be found in FACS-sorted repertoires. Some clonotypes, a small share, were shared between CD4 and CD8 compartments. Clones from primary vaccination mostly reappeared after the booster (roughly 95% CD4, about 85% CD8).

A note on this clonotype: Antigen unknown.

A single record per CDR3 protein comes from TCRdb applying MiXCR to the 5' RACE reads. In the table there are roughly 170,000 distinct CDR3 sequences, roughly 9% of which are singletons. CDR1 SNHLY and CDR2 FYNNEI come from the germline V gene. The CDR3 contains 12 residues. V lost 7 bases and J 2 bases, leaving 8 bases between the germline ends. V and J are TRBV2 and TRBJ2-5; D gene unclear. This clonotype was obtained from a young man who received the YFV17D yellow fever vaccine. The sequencing used CD8+ T cells sorted from PBMCs, collected 45 days after the yellow fever booster vaccination. The CDR3 sequence is CASTRIQETQYF. The CDR3 region has the DNA TGTGCCAGCACTAGGATTCAAGAGACCCAGTACTTC. Supplemented by reference TRBV2 and TRBJ2-5, the full variable domain reads EPEVTQTPSHQVTQMGQEVILRCVPISNHLYFYWYRQILGQKVEFLVSFYNNEISEKSEIFDDQFSVERPDGSNFTLKIRSTKLEDSAMYFCASTRIQETQYFGPGTRLLVL.